The clone carrying this T cell receptor beta chain was detected a few times. Antigen: not known. Researchers took RNA transcripts and amplified the TCR beta CDR3 regions from them. A set of HTBI primers served as the primers for a first-round RT-PCR of the TCR CDR3. TCRdb fed the multiplex PCR reads into MiXCR, producing one record per CDR3 protein. Counted here are hundreds of thousands of distinct CDR3 sequences, approximately 14% occurring once; the ten biggest clones make up 12% to 15%. This record belongs to a study of T cells in Graves' hyperthyroidism and ophthalmopathy. Overall study findings and caveats: Stable hyperthyroidism was told apart from ophthalmopathy by a model built on 13 V-J features.

V shed 0 bases and J shed 5 bases, with 22 bases lying between them. The V gene's germline CDR1 is MGHRA and CDR2 YSYEKL. The CDR3 has 18 residues. The rearrangement uses TRBV4-1 and TRBJ2-5, with D perhaps given as TRBD1 or TRBD2 (6 bases each). The specimen sequenced was blood. This TCR was recovered from a woman aged 18 to 35 with Graves' hyperthyroidism. The CDR3 nucleotides are TGCGCCAGCAGCCAAGAAGGGGGGTTGACAGGTTTCCGCGAGACCCAGTACTTC. Translated, it gives CASSQEGGLTGFRETQYF.